This TCR beta chain was obtained from a study of blood T cell repertoires in COVID-19. On the study more broadly: Acute and convalescent COVID-19 samples came from the United States, Italy and Spain.

This CDR3 spans 15 amino acids. The germline V gene has CDR1 SEHNR and CDR2 FQNEAQ (reference sequence). Authors' analysis steps: Scientists estimated how many nucleated cells there were by amplifying reference gene primers. Data came from immunoSEQ multiplex PCR; TCRdb stores just in-frame clones and leaves some out. Clonal size and the V and J genes are those of that table, whereas D and trimming came from the DNA. Counted here are some 70,000 clones, 65% to 85% occurring once; the ten biggest clones make up more than 13%. As regards this clone: Being one base from a much bigger clone, this may be a read error.

Material: peripheral blood. The genes are TRBV7-9 and TRBJ2-2, with D possibly TRBD1 on 6 matching bases. The TCR comes from a man aged 55 to 70 with COVID-19, enrolled during active disease. The CDR3 spells CVSSPGTTDTGELFF. For the CDR3, the DNA is TGTGTCAGCAGCCCCGGGACAACAGACACCGGGGAGCTGTTTTTT.